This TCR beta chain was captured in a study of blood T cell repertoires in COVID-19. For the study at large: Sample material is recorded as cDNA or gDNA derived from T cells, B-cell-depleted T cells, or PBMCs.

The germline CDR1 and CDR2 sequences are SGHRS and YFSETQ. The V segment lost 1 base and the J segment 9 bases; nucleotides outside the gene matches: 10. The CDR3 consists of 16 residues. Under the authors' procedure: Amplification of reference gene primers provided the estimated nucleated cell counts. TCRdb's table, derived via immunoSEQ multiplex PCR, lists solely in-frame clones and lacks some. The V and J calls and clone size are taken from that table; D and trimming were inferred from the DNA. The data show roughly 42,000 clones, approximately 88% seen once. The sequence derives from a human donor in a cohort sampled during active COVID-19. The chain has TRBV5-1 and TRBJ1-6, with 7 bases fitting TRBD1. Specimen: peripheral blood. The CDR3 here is CASSLRLRGQISPLHF. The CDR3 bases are TGCGCCAGCAGCTTGAGGCTCCGGGGACAGATTTCACCCCTCCACTTT. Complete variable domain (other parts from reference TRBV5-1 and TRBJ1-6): KAGVTQTPRYLIKTRGQQVTLSCSPISGHRSVSWYQQTPGQGLQFLFEYFSETQRNKGNFPGRFSGRQFSNSRSEMNVSTLELGDSALYLCASSLRLRGQISPLHFGNGTRLTVT.